The source of this T cell receptor (beta chain) is a study of T cell responses to AZD1222 COVID-19 vaccine. Whole-study findings and limits: Repertoires in all cases were sampled only once the peak T cell response had passed. Close to half of spike-specific TCRs reportedly recognize unmutated variant regions.

Regarding this clone: Its target is unknown.

Trimming removed 2 bases from V and 6 bases from J, with 12 bases in between. CDR1 is SGHRS, CDR2 YFSETQ, per germline. The CDR3 runs to 14 residues. Data came from immunoSEQ multiplex PCR; TCRdb stores just in-frame clones and leaves some out. The sample holds about 120,000 clones, roughly nine tenths seen once. This chain uses TRBV5-1 with TRBJ2-1; D is ambiguous. This clonotype was obtained from an adult in good health. The sequences come from peripheral blood, collected on day 0 of AZD1222 vaccination. The CDR3 is CASSFGSQTNEQFF. In DNA form, the CDR3 reads TGCGCCAGCAGCTTCGGGTCCCAGACCAATGAGCAGTTCTTC.